The 22 T cell receptor beta chains below were found in one sample sequenced in a study of cytomegalovirus exposure and HLA in healthy donors. Primers: 60 Vbeta forward and 13 Jbeta reverse. Clones were read by immunoSEQ multiplex PCR, and TCRdb kept only the in-frame ones, dropping some. The sample shows around 120,000 clones, under 90% of them seen only once. Specimen: PBMCs. The receptors derive from a female donor in good health and CMV-seropositive.

The chain employs TRBV27 and TRBJ1-1, with no clear D. The V end was cut by 1 base, the J end by 1 base, with 10 bases between. Germline CDR1 MNHEY, CDR2 SMNVEV (reference sequence). The CDR3 spans 15 residues. CDR3 sequence: CASSLFGRANTEAFF. The CDR3, as DNA: TGTGCCAGCAGTTTATTCGGGAGGGCGAACACTGAAGCTTTCTTT.

CDR3 in amino acids: CASSLAGGPYYNSPLHF. The CDR3, as DNA: TGTGCCAGCAGCTTGGCCGGGGGGCCCTACTATAATTCACCCCTCCACTTT. The V gene is TRBV5-4, the J gene TRBJ1-6; D is possibly TRBD1 (6 bases). The V end lost 0 bases, the J end lost 3 bases, and 13 bases lay between the germline ends. The length of the CDR3 is 17 residues. Per the germline V gene, CDR1 is SGHNT and CDR2 is YYREEE (reference sequence). Full variable domain (missing parts from reference TRBV5-4 and TRBJ1-6): ETGVTQSPTHLIKTRGQQVTLRCSSQSGHNTVSWYQQALGQGPQFIFQYYREEENGRGNFPPRFSGLQFPNYSSELNVNALELDDSALYLCASSLAGGPYYNSPLHFGNGTRLTVT.

The J gene is TRBJ1-6, the V gene TRBV18, with D uncertain. Per the germline V gene, CDR1 is KGHSH and CDR2 is LQKENI. Trimming left V 2 bases short and J 6 bases short, with 14 bases between. The CDR3 consists of 16 residues. The CDR3 sequence: CASSPSRERANSPLHF. The CDR3 DNA reads as TGTGCCAGCTCACCATCGAGGGAGAGGGCTAATTCACCCCTCCACTTT.

This chain uses TRBV19 with TRBJ1-1, with TRBD1 matching 7 bases. Germline loops: CDR1 LNHDA, CDR2 SQIVND (reference sequence). The CDR3 is 14 amino acids. Trimming removed 5 bases from V and 5 bases from J; junction bases left unmatched: 8. This CDR3 is CASSEDRSGTEAFF. CDR3 DNA: TGTGCCAGTAGTGAGGACAGGTCGGGGACTGAAGCTTTCTTT.

Only a few counts were recorded for this clone. The genes are TRBV6-5 and TRBJ2-7, with D possibly TRBD1 on 5 matching bases. CDR1 MNHEY and CDR2 SVGAGI come from the germline V gene. Trimming cost V 6 bases and J 4 bases, with 10 bases left between them. This CDR3 region has 12 residues. CDR3 nucleotide sequence: TGTGCCAGCAGGGCCACAGGTTACGAGCAGTACTTC. This gives the protein CASRATGYEQYF.

The CDR3: CASSWDRGHNEQFF. CDR3 sequence (DNA): TGTGCCAGCAGTTGGGACAGGGGACACAATGAGCAGTTCTTC. The chain uses TRBV6-1 and TRBJ2-1, with 10 bases identical to TRBD1. The trim removed 5 bases at V and 5 bases at J, leaving 3 bases unmatched. CDR1 is MNHNS, CDR2 SASEGT, per germline. This CDR3 is built from 14 residues.

This chain joins TRBV5-4 and TRBJ1-1, with TRBD1 as a possible D gene (5 bases). Trimming took 2 bases from V and 6 from J, leaving 17 bases between them. From germline, CDR1 is SGHNT and CDR2 YYREEE (reference sequence). This CDR3 spans 15 amino acids. CDR3 DNA: TGTGCCAGCAGCTTAACGGGACTTCTGTTGGCTGAAGCTTTCTTT. This translates into CASSLTGLLLAEAFF.

The J gene is TRBJ1-1, the V gene TRBV11-2, with D possibly TRBD1 on 5 matching bases. The length of the CDR3 is 14 residues. Germline V gives CDR1 SGHAT, CDR2 FQNNGV. The V end lost 2 bases, the J end lost 2 bases, and 9 bases lay between the germline ends. The CDR3 loop reads CASSLSGINTEAFF. The CDR3 DNA reads TGTGCCAGCAGCTTATCAGGGATCAACACTGAAGCTTTCTTT.

The chain employs TRBV29-1 and TRBJ1-6, with D possibly being TRBD1 (6 bases). The CDR3 loop spans 13 amino acids. V lost 5 bases and J 10 bases, leaving 15 bases between the germline ends. CDR1 SQVTM and CDR2 ANQGSEA come from the germline V gene. CDR3 residues: CSVKEGRGSPLHF. CDR3 in DNA: TGCAGCGTTAAGGAGGGGAGGGGGTCACCCCTCCACTTT.

V and J are TRBV25-1 and TRBJ1-2; the match to TRBD1 covers 7 bases. CDR1 is MGHDK and CDR2 is SYGVNS in the germline V gene. Germline trimming cut 7 bases from V and 4 bases from J; bases unmatched to any gene: 12. The CDR3 sequence is 15 residues long. CDR3 sequence reads: CASTESGRTGYGYTF. CDR3 coding DNA: TGTGCCAGCACCGAATCGGGGAGGACAGGCTATGGCTACACCTTC.

This clone was seen a single time. The chain is built from TRBV13 and TRBJ2-7; 7 positions match TRBD1. The CDR3 consists of 13 residues. V shed 5 bases and J 1 base; nucleotides not matched to a gene: 2. In germline, CDR1 is PRHDT, CDR2 FYEKMQ (reference sequence). The CDR3 is CASSPGQSYEQYF. CDR3 DNA: TGTGCCAGCAGCCCGGGACAGTCCTACGAGCAGTACTTC. Variable domain in full (rest from reference TRBV13 and TRBJ2-7): AAGVIQSPRHLIKEKRETATLKCYPIPRHDTVYWYQQGPGQDPQFLISFYEKMQSDKGSIPDRFSAQQFSDYHSELNMSSLELGDSALYFCASSPGQSYEQYFGPGTRLTVT.

The rearrangement links TRBV19 to TRBJ2-7; TRBD1 aligns across 7 bases. Germline V CDR1 and CDR2: LNHDA, SQIVND (reference sequence). J lost 6 bases, V lost 7 bases, and 12 bases had no gene match. CDR3 length equals 14 residues. The CDR3 loop is CASTPQAGGGEQYF. The CDR3, as DNA: TGTGCCAGTACCCCTCAGGCAGGGGGTGGCGAGCAGTACTTC.

The chain combines TRBV9 with TRBJ2-1; tentative D call: TRBD2 (6 bases). The CDR3 has 15 residues. CDR1 is SGDLS and CDR2 is YYNGEE in the germline V gene. With 1 base removed from V and 3 bases from J, the gap between germline ends came to 11 bases. Written as DNA, the CDR3 is TGTGCCAGCAGCGTAAGCGGGCCAAGCTACAATGAGCAGTTCTTC. Its protein product is CASSVSGPSYNEQFF.

The chain recombines TRBV7-8 with TRBJ1-2, with TRBD1 matching 11 bases. Germline CDR1 reads SGHVS; CDR2 reads FQNEAQ. The CDR3 sequence is 16 residues long. J was trimmed by 4 bases and V by 5 bases; bases with no gene match: 9. The CDR3: CASSPTDRGRGYGYTF. CDR3 nucleotide sequence: TGTGCCAGCAGCCCCACGGACAGGGGGCGCGGCTATGGCTACACCTTC.

This clone occurred once. The V gene is TRBV15, the J gene TRBJ1-5; 9 bases match TRBD1. Looked up from germline, CDR1 is LNHNV and CDR2 is YYDKDF (reference sequence). With 8 bases clipped from V and 4 bases from J, the junction kept 12 bases outside the gene matches. This CDR3 is built from 16 residues. The CDR3 region is CATRGTGTELNQPQHF. The CDR3 DNA is TGTGCCACCCGGGGGACAGGGACTGAATTAAATCAGCCCCAGCATTTT.

This CDR3 is CSAAGNQPQHF. In nucleotides, the CDR3 is TGCAGTGCGGCCGGCAATCAGCCCCAGCATTTT. The chain combines TRBV20-1 with TRBJ1-5; D is unresolved. The germline V gene has CDR1 DFQATT and CDR2 SNEGSKA (reference sequence). Deletions cut 6 bases from V and 2 bases from J, with 5 bases between. This CDR3 comprises 11 residues.

The genes are TRBV4-3 and TRBJ1-2; 9 bases fit TRBD1. This CDR3 is 16 amino acids long. With V trimmed by 1 base and J by 5 bases, 8 bases remained unmatched. Germline CDR1 LGHNA, CDR2 YSLEER. This chain's CDR3 is CASSQVGTGLFYGYTF. DNA of the CDR3: TGCGCCAGCAGCCAAGTAGGGACAGGGCTTTTTTATGGCTACACCTTC.

The chain has TRBV4-1 and TRBJ2-3; D might be TRBD1 (6 bases). This CDR3 region has 14 residues. Germline loops: CDR1 MGHRA, CDR2 YSYEKL. The V end was cut by 5 bases, the J end by 6 bases, with 15 bases between. This CDR3 reads CASSTYRVSDTQYF. The CDR3 bases are TGCGCCAGCAGCACCTACAGGGTTTCGGATACGCAGTATTTT.

This chain uses TRBV7-3 with TRBJ1-4, with D tentatively TRBD1 (5 bases). The V end was cut by 6 bases, the J end by 4 bases, with 12 bases between. From germline, CDR1 is SGHTA and CDR2 FQGTGA. This CDR3 has 14 amino acids. In DNA form, the CDR3 reads TGTGCCAGCAGTGAATTGGGGGGTAATGAAAAACTGTTTTTT. This gives the protein CASSELGGNEKLFF.

The table lists this clone with a few counts. The rearrangement uses TRBV6-4 and TRBJ1-2; TRBD1 agrees at 7 bases. V trimming: 0 bases; J trimming: 3 bases; junction bases outside the gene matches: 13. CDR1 is MRHNA, CDR2 SNTAGT, per germline. The CDR3 totals 18 residues. The CDR3 is CASSDSGWGTADHYGYTF. Here the CDR3 DNA reads TGTGCCAGCAGTGACTCGGGGTGGGGGACAGCCGACCACTATGGCTACACCTTC.

The V and J genes are TRBV28 and TRBJ2-1; D might be TRBD1 (6 bases). CDR1 MDHEN and CDR2 SYDVKM come from the germline V gene. V lost 5 bases, J lost 8 bases, and 19 bases lay in between. The CDR3 is 15 residues long. CDR3 region: CASSERGQKLDEQFF. The DNA for the CDR3 is TGTGCCAGCAGTGAGAGAGGACAGAAGCTCGATGAGCAGTTCTTC.

The chain employs TRBV2 and TRBJ1-2; tentative D call: TRBD1 (6 bases). This CDR3 region has 14 residues. V lost 6 bases to trimming and J lost 8 bases, with 19 bases between them. Germline CDR1 and CDR2: SNHLY and FYNNEI. The CDR3 is CASSRGREVGGYTF. The CDR3 DNA sequence: TGTGCCAGCAGCCGGGGGCGGGAGGTAGGCGGCTACACCTTC.